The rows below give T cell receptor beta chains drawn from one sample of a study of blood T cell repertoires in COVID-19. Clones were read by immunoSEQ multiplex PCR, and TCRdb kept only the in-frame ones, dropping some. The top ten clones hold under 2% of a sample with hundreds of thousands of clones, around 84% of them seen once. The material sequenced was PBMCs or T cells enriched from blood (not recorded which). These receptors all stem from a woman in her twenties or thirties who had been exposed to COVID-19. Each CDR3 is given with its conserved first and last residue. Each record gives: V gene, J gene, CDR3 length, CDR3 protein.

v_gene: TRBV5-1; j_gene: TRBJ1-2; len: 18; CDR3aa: CASSLVVTGGLQGYGYTF
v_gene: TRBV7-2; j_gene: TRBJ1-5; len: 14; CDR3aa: CASSLWEGNQPQHF
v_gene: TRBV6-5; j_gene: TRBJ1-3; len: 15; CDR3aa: CASKTGMSSGNTIYF
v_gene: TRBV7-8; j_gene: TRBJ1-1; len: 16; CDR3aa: CASSLYGTGDFTEAFF
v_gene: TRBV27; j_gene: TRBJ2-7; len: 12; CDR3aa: CASSGRDSEQYF
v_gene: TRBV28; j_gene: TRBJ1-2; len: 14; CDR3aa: CASSLGGTSYGYTF
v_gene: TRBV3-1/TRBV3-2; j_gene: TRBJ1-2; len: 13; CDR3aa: CASSQVRGRGYTF
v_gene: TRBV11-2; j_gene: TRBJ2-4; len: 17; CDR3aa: CASSLGGGVRAKNIQYF
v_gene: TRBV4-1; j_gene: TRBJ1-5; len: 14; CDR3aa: CASSQDSGGGPQHF
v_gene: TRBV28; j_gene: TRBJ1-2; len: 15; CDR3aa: CASSSNHRGHYGYTF
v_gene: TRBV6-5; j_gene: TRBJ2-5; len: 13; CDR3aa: CASSYSGTGASNF
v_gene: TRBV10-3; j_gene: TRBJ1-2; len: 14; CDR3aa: CAITGTGPGYGYTF
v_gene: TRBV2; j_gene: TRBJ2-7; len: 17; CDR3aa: CASSDYSGLAGASEQYF
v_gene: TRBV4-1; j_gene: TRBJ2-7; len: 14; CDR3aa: CASSTLQASYEQYF
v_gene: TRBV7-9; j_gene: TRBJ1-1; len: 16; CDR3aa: CASSPGQGASNTEAFF
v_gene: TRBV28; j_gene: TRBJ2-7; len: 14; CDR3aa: CASSLNPQTYEQYF
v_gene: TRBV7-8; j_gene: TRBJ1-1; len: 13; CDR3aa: CASSLGRNTEAFF
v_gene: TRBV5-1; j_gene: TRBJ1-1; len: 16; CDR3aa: CASSLLRTGLKDEAFF
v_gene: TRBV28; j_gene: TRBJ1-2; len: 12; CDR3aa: CASRDRGNGYTF
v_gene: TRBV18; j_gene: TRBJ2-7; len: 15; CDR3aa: CASSPDRTGSYEQYF
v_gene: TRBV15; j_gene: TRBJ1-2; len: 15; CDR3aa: CATSRDKSTSYGYTF
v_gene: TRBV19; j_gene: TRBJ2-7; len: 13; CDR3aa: CASSISGVGEQYF
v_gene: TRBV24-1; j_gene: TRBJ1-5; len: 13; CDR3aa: CATRGSERQPQHF
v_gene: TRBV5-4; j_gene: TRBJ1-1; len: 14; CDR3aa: CASSNNRGDTEAFF
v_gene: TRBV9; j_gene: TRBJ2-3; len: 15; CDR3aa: CASSSTGISTDTQYF
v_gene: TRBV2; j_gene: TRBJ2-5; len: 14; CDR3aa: CASSSTAGEETQYF
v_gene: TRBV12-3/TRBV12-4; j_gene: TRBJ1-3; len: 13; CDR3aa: CASSKTEGNTIYF
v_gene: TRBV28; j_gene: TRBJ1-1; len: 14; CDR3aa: CASTSGTVLTEAFF
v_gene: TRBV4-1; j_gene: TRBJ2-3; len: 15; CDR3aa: CASRRGGGPSDTQYF
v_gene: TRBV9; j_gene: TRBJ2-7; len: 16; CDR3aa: CASSPSGGLAGREQYF
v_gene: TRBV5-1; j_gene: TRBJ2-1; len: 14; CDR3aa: CASSLPPGYNEQFF
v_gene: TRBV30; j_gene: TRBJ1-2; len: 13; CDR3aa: CAWSAKQGRGYTF
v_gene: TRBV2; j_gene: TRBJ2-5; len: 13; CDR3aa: CASGTSGSRGQYF
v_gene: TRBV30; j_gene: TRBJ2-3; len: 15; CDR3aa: CAWISIAGGRDTQYF
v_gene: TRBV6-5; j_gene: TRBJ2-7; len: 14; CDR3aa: CASSYGQGAYEQYF
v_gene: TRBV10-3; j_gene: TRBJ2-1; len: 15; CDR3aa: CAISEVAGHNNEQFF
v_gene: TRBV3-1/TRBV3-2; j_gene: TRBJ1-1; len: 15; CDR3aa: CASSQAVQGGTEAFF
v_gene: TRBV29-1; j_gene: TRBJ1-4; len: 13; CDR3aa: CSVGQATNEKLFF
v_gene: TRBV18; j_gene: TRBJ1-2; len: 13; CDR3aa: CASSPDETGGYTF
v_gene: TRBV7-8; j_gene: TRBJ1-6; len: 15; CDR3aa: CASRWLTGEGSPLHF
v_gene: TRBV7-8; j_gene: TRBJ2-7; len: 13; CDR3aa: CASSHGDLYEQYF
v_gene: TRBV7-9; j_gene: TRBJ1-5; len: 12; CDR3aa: CASSHKYQPQHF
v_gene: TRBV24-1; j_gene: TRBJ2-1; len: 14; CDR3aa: CATSLGELRNEQFF
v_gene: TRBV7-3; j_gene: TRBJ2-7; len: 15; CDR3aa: CASSLTGGGIYEQYF
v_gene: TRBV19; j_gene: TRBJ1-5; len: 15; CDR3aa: CASKTQGNSNQPQHF
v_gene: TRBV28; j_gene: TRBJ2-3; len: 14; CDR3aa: CASSLFGGTDTQYF
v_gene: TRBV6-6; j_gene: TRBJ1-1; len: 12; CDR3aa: CASSWGQSEAFF
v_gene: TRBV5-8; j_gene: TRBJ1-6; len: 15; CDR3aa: CASSPTGTGSSPLHF
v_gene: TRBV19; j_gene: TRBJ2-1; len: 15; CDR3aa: CASSIGGRSYNEQFF
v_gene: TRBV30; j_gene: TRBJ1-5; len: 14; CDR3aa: CAWSVRYRNQPQHF
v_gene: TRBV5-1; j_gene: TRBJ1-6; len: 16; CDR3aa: CASSPGQGASNSPLHF
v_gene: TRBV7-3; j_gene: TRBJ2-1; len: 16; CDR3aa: CASSLTPLSSYNEQFF
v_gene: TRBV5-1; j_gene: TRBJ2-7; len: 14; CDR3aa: CASSRRDRDYEQYF
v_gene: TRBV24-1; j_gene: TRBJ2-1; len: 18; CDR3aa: CATSDLPVGVNSYNEQFF